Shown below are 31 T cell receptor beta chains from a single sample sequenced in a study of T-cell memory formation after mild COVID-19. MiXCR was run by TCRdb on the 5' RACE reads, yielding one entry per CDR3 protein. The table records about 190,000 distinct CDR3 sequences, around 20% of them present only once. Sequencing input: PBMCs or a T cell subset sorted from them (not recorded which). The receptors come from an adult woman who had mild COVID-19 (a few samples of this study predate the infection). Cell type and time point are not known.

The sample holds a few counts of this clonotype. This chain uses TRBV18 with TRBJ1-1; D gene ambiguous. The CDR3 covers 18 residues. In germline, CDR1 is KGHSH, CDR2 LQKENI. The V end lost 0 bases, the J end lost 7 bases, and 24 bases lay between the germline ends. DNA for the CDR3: TGTGCCAGCTCACCACCGCCGGGTTGGGAACGATCAAACGGTGAAGCTTTCTTT. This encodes CASSPPPGWERSNGEAFF.

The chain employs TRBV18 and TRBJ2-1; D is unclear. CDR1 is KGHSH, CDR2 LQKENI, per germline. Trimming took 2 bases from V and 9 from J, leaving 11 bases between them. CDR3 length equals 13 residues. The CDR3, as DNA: TGTGCCAGCTCACCATTCATGGACGGTGAGCAGTTCTTC. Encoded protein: CASSPFMDGEQFF.

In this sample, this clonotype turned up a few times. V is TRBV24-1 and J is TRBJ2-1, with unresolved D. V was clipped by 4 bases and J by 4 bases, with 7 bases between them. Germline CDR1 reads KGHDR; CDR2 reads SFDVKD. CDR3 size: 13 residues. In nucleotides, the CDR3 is TGTGCCACCAGTGACCCTGGGTACAATGAGCAGTTCTTC. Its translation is CATSDPGYNEQFF.

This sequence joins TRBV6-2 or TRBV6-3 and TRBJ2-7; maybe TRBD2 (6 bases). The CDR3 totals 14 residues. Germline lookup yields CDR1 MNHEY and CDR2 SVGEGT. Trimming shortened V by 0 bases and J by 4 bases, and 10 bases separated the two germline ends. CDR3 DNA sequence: TGTGCCAGCAGTTACTCGCGGGGAGCTTACGAGCAGTACTTC. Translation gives CASSYSRGAYEQYF.

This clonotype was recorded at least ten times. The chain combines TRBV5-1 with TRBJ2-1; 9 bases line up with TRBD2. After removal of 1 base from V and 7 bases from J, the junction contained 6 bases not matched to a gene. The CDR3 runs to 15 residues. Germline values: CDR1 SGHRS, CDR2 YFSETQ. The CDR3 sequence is CASSLSLAGNNEQFF. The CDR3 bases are TGCGCCAGCAGCTTGTCGCTAGCGGGGAATAATGAGCAGTTCTTC.

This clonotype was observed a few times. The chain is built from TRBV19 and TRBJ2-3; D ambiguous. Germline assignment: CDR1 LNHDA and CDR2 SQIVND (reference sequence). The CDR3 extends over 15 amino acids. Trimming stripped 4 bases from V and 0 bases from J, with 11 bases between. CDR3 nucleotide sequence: TGTGCCAGTAGTAGTACGGCAGTAAGCACAGATACGCAGTATTTT. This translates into CASSSTAVSTDTQYF.

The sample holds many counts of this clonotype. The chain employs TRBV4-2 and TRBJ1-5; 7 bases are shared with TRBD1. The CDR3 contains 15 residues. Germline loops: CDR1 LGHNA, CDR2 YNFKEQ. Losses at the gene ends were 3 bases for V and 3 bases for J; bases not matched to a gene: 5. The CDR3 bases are TGTGCCAGCAGCCATCCGGGACAGCCCAATCAGCCCCAGCATTTT. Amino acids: CASSHPGQPNQPQHF.

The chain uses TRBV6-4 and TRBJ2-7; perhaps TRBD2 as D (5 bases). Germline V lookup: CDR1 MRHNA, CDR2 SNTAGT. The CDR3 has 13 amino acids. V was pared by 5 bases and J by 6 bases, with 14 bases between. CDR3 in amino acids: CASSPQSGFEQYF. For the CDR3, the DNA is TGTGCCAGCAGTCCCCAGTCGGGGTTCGAGCAGTACTTC.

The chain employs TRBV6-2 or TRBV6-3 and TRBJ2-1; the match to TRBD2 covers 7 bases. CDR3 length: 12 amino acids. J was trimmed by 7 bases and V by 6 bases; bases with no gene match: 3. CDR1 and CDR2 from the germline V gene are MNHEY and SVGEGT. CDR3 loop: CASSFSGNEQFF. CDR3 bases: TGTGCCAGCAGCTTTAGCGGGAATGAGCAGTTCTTC.

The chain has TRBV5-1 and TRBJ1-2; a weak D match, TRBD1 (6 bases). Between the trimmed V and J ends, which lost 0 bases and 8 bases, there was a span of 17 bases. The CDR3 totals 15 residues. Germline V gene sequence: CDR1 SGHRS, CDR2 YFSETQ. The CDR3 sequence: CASSLVAGDREGYTF. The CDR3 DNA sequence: TGCGCCAGCAGCTTGGTGGCAGGGGATAGGGAAGGCTACACCTTC.

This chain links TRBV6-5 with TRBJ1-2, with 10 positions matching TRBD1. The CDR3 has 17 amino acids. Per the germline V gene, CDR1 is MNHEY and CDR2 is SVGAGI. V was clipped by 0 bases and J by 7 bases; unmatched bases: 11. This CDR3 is CASSYSGQGPKRGGYTF. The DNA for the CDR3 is TGTGCCAGCAGTTACTCGGGACAGGGGCCTAAAAGGGGTGGCTACACCTTC.

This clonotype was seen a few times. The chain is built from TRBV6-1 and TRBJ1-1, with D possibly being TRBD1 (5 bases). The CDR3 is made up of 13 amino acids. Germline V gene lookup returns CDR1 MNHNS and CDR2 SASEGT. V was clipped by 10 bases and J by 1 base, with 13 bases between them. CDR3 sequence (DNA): TGTGCCACATGCCGGGGCACGAACACTGAAGCTTTCTTT. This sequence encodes CATCRGTNTEAFF.

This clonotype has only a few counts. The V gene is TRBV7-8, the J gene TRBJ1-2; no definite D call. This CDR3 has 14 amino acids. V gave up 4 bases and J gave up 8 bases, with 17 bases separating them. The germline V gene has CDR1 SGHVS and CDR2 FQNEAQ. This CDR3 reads CASSSHSGSGGYTF. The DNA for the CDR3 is TGTGCCAGCAGCTCACACAGTGGATCCGGGGGCTACACCTTC.

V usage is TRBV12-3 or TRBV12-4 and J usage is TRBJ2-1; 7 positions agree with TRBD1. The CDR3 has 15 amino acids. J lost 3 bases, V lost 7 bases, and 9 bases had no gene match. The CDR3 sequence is CASKPPGQYYNEQFF. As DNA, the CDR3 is TGTGCCAGCAAGCCACCGGGACAGTACTACAATGAGCAGTTCTTC.

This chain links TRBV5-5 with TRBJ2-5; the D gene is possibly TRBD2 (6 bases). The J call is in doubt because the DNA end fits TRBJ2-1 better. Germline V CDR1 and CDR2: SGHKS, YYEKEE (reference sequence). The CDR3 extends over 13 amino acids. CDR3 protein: CASSLGTGPEQFF. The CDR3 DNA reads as TGTGCCAGCAGCCTAGGGACTGGGCCGGAACAGTTCTTC.

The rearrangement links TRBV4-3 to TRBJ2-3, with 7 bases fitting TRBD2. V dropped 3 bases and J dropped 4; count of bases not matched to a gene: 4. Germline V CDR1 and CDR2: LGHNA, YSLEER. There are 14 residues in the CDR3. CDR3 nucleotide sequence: TGCGCCAGCAGCCAGCGGGAGCTATCAGATACGCAGTATTTT. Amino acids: CASSQRELSDTQYF.

The CDR3 reads CASRPPGRDEQYF. The CDR3 DNA reads TGTGCCAGCAGACCCCCAGGGCGAGACGAGCAGTACTTC. The chain couples TRBV6-6 to TRBJ2-7; the D gene is possibly TRBD1 (5 bases). The germline V and J ends were trimmed by 6 bases and 5 bases, with 14 bases remaining between them. CDR3 length: 13 amino acids. In germline, CDR1 is MNHNY, CDR2 SVGAGI (reference sequence).

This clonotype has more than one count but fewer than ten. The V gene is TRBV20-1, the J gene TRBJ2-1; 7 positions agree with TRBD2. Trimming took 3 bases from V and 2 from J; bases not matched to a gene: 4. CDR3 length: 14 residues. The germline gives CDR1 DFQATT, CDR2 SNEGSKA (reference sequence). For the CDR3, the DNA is TGCAGTGCTAGGCGAGCGGGGCCCTACAATGAGCAGTTCTTC. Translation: CSARRAGPYNEQFF.

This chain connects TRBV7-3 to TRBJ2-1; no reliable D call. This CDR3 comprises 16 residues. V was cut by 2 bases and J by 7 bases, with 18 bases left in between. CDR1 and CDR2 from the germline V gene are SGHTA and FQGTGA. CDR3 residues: CASSLVGGPSGNEQFF. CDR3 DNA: TGTGCCAGCAGCTTAGTGGGCGGCCCCTCGGGTAATGAGCAGTTCTTC.

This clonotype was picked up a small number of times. This CDR3 is CASSLEDLSYNEQFF. CDR3 DNA sequence: TGTGCCAGCAGCTTAGAGGACCTCTCCTACAATGAGCAGTTCTTC. The chain is built from TRBV7-2 and TRBJ2-1; D is unclear. The ends were cut back, 1 base at V and 0 bases at J, with 7 bases in the middle. The CDR3 totals 15 residues. Germline loops: CDR1 SGHTA, CDR2 FQGNSA.

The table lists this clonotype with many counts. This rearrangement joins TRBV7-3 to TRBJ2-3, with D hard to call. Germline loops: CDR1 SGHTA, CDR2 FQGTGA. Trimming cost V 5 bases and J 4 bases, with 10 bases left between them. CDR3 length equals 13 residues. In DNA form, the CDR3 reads TGTGCCAGCAGCCGAATAAAGGCAGATACGCAGTATTTT. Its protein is CASSRIKADTQYF.

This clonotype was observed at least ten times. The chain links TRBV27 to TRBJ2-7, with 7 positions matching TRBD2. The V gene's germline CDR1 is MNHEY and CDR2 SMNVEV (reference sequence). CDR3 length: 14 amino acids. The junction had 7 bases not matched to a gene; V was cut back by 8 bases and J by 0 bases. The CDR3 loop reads CASRAGSTSYEQYF. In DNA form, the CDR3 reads TGTGCCAGCCGAGCGGGGAGCACCTCCTACGAGCAGTACTTC.

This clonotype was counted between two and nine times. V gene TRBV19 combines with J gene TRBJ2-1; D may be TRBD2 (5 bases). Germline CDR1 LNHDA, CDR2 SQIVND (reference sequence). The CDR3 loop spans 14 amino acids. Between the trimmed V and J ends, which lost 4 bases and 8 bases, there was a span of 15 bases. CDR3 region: CASSTRGSEDEQFF. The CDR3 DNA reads TGTGCCAGTAGTACCCGGGGTAGCGAGGATGAGCAGTTCTTC.

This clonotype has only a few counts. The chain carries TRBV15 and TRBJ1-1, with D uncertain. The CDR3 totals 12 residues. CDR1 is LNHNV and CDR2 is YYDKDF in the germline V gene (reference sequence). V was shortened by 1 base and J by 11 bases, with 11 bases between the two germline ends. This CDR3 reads CATSRVGLGAFF. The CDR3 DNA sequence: TGTGCCACCAGCAGAGTAGGGCTTGGGGCTTTCTTT.

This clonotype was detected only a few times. The CDR3 loop is CSAKSGPDLAKNIQYF. The CDR3 DNA follows: TGCAGTGCTAAGTCCGGTCCCGACTTAGCCAAAAACATTCAGTACTTC. This sequence joins TRBV20-1 and TRBJ2-4; D gene uncertain. Trimming removed 4 bases at V and 0 bases at J, with 16 bases between. The CDR3 spans 16 residues. Germline assignment: CDR1 DFQATT and CDR2 SNEGSKA (reference sequence).

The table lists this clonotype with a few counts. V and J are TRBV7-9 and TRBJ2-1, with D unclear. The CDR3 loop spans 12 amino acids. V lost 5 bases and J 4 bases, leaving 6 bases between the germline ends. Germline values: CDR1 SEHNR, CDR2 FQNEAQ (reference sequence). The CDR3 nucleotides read TGTGCCAGCAGCGTCCCTTACAATGAGCAGTTCTTC. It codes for CASSVPYNEQFF.

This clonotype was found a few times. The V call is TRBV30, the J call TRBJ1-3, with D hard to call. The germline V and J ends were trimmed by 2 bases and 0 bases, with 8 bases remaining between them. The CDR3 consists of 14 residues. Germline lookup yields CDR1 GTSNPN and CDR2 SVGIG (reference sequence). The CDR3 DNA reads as TGTGCCTGGAGTCGACTGGCCTCTGGAAACACCATATATTTT. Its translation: CAWSRLASGNTIYF.

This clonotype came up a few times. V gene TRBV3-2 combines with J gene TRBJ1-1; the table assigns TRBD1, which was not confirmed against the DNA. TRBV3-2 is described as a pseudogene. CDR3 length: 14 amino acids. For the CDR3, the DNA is TGTGCCAGCAGGTATACTGACAGTCAAAAGGAAGCTTTCTTT. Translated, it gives CASRYTDSQKEAFF.

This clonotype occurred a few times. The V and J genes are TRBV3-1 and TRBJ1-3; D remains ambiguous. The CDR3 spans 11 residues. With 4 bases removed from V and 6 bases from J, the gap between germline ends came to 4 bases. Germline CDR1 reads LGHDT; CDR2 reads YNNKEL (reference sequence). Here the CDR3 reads CASSRSNTIYF. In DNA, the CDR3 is TGTGCCAGCAGCCGCTCAAACACCATATATTTT. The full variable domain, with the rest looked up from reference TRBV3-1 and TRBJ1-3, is DTAVSQTPKYLVTQMGNDKSIKCEQNLGHDTMYWYKQDSKKFLKIMFSYNNKELIINETVPNRFSPKSPDKAHLNLHINSLELGDSAVYFCASSRSNTIYFGEGSWLTVV.

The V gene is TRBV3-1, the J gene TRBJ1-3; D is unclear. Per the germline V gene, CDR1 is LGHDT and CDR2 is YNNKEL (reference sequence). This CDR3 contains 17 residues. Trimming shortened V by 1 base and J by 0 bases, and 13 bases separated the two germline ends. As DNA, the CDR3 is TGTGCCAGCAGCCAAGGTCTGGGCAGGTCCTCTGGAAACACCATATATTTT. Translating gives CASSQGLGRSSGNTIYF.

CDR3 DNA sequence: TGTGCCACCAGCAGGTCGGCTCGGAATTCACCCCTCCACTTT. The encoded protein is CATSRSARNSPLHF. The chain joins TRBV15 to TRBJ1-6; D unclear. Germline CDR1 and CDR2: LNHNV and YYDKDF (reference sequence). V lost 3 bases and J lost 7, with 10 bases in between. The CDR3 sequence is 14 residues long.